This T cell receptor (beta chain) was recorded in a study of blood T cell repertoires in COVID-19. Study details: From the United States, Italy and Spain came samples of acute and convalescent COVID-19. In each case, the material was cDNA or gDNA derived from T cells, B-cell-depleted T cells, or PBMCs.

Germline V gene lookup returns CDR1 MDHEN and CDR2 SYDVKM. The CDR3 spans 15 residues. Trimming cost V 5 bases and J 1 base, with 9 bases left between them. The repertoire was sequenced with immunoSEQ multiplex PCR; TCRdb's copy has only in-frame clones and lacks some. The repertoire includes under 400,000 clones, more than 70% of them detected once, and around 9.3% sits in the top ten. Seattle's enrolled individuals joined amid active infection and were then monitored longitudinally. This chain uses TRBV28 with TRBJ2-6; perhaps TRBD2 as D (6 bases). This sequence originates from a woman younger than 45 with COVID-19, enrolled during active disease. Input material: peripheral blood. The CDR3 reads CASSGGGSGANVLTF. The CDR3 DNA reads as TGTGCCAGCAGTGGTGGGGGGTCTGGGGCCAACGTCCTGACTTTC.